The 10 T cell receptor beta chains below come from one sample, sequenced in a study of identical twins. A single record per CDR3 protein comes from TCRdb applying MiXCR to the 5' RACE reads. This table has about 530,000 distinct CDR3 sequences, roughly 15% appearing once. These same data were also listed under a study on yellow fever vaccine responses in identical twins.

The sample comprised CD4+ T cells sorted from blood. These receptor sequences come from a woman between 18 and 29 years old in good health.

This clonotype was counted between two and nine times. The chain recombines TRBV14 with TRBJ2-7; D not resolved. The CDR3 has 12 residues. The germline gives CDR1 SGHDN, CDR2 FVKESK. The V gene lost 2 bases and the J gene lost 1 base, with 3 bases spanning the gap. CDR3 sequence reads: CASSQMSYEQYF. CDR3 DNA: TGTGCCAGCAGCCAAATGTCCTACGAGCAGTACTTC. The full variable domain, completed using reference TRBV14 and TRBJ2-7, is EAGVTQFPSHSVIEKGQTVTLRCDPISGHDNLYWYRRVMGKEIKFLLHFVKESKQDESGMPNNRFLAERTGGTYSTLKVQPAELEDSGVYFCASSQMSYEQYFGPGTRLTVT.

This chain links TRBV20-1 with TRBJ1-1, with 7 bases aligning to TRBD1. With 0 bases clipped from V and 2 bases from J, the junction kept 9 bases outside the gene matches. Germline lookup yields CDR1 DFQATT and CDR2 SNEGSKA (reference sequence). The CDR3 runs 16 residues. CDR3 loop: CSARDGAGGPNTEAFF. The CDR3 nucleotides are TGCAGTGCTAGAGATGGGGCAGGGGGTCCCAACACTGAAGCTTTCTTT.

Concerning this clonotype: A junction end diverges from the germline sequence, so it may reflect a read error. The chain has TRBV6-4 and TRBJ1-1; tentative D call: TRBD1 (5 bases). The CDR3 covers 13 residues. The germline V gene has CDR1 MRHNA and CDR2 SNTAGT. The CDR3 here is CSSRLQENTEAFF. For the CDR3, the DNA is TGTTCCAGCAGATTACAGGAGAACACTGAAGCTTTCTTT.

J is TRBJ1-2 and V is TRBV3-1; perhaps TRBD1 as D (5 bases). The germline V and J ends were trimmed by 2 bases and 8 bases, with 15 bases remaining between them. The V gene's germline CDR1 is LGHDT and CDR2 YNNKEL (reference sequence). The CDR3 contains 14 residues. This CDR3 is CASSQKGATRGYTF. CDR3 DNA: TGTGCCAGCAGCCAAAAAGGGGCGACACGGGGCTACACCTTC.

This clonotype has a handful of counts. CDR3 sequence reads: CASSQDGAARGNEQFF. The CDR3 region has the DNA TGCGCCAGCAGCCAAGATGGGGCGGCTCGGGGCAATGAGCAGTTCTTC. The chain uses TRBV4-1 and TRBJ2-1; either TRBD1 or TRBD2 may fit D (5 bases each). Trimming left V 0 bases short and J 6 bases short, with 15 bases between. Germline V gives CDR1 MGHRA, CDR2 YSYEKL. This CDR3 spans 16 amino acids.

In its sample, this clonotype was seen a few times. The V and J genes are TRBV3-1 and TRBJ2-7; no definite D call. This CDR3 spans 14 amino acids. Trimming took 3 bases from V and 2 from J, leaving 11 bases between them. Germline V lookup: CDR1 LGHDT, CDR2 YNNKEL (reference sequence). Written as DNA, the CDR3 is TGTGCCAGCAGCCAGGCCCTAGGGACCTACGAGCAGTACTTC. This sequence encodes CASSQALGTYEQYF.

The chain carries TRBV20-1 and TRBJ2-5, with TRBD2 matching 11 bases. The J segment lost 2 bases and the V segment lost 0 bases, leaving 8 bases of the junction unmatched. This CDR3 spans 17 amino acids. CDR1 DFQATT and CDR2 SNEGSKA come from the germline V gene (reference sequence). The CDR3 DNA sequence: TGCAGTGCTAGAGATCACCGACTAGCGGGGCAACAAGAGACCCAGTACTTC. It specifies CSARDHRLAGQQETQYF.

V is TRBV7-3 and J is TRBJ2-3, with D possibly being TRBD1 (5 bases). This CDR3 has 15 amino acids. With 0 bases removed from V and 6 bases from J, the gap between germline ends came to 13 bases. The V gene's germline CDR1 is SGHTA and CDR2 FQGTGA. CDR3 coding DNA: TGTGCCAGCAGCTTAACAGGCCAGGGTGGCGATACGCAGTATTTT. Its protein product is CASSLTGQGGDTQYF. Full variable domain (remainder filled in from reference TRBV7-3 and TRBJ2-3): GAGVSQTPSNKVTEKGKYVELRCDPISGHTALYWYRQSLGQGPEFLIYFQGTGAADDSGLPNDRFFAVRPEGSVSTLKIQRTERGDSAVYLCASSLTGQGGDTQYFGPGTRLTVL.

This clonotype was detected only a few times. Given a much more abundant clone one base away, this may be a read error. The J gene is TRBJ2-1, the V gene TRBV7-6; no reliable D call. Germline V CDR1 and CDR2: SGHVS, FNYEAQ. CDR3 length equals 12 residues. CDR3 region: CASSPIQNEHFF. DNA of the CDR3: TGTGCCAGCAGCCCTATCCAGAATGAGCATTTCTTC.

The chain combines TRBV7-9 with TRBJ1-6, with TRBD1 identical over 7 bases. The CDR3 runs to 15 residues. Germline loops: CDR1 SEHNR, CDR2 FQNEAQ (reference sequence). V lost 5 bases and J lost 5; bases outside the gene matches: 6. The CDR3 bases are TGTGCCAGCAGCCCCACACAGGGGCATAATTCACCCCTCCACTTT. It specifies CASSPTQGHNSPLHF.